This is a list of T cell receptor beta chains from one sample in a study of molecular identifiers for immune sequencing clone quantification. TCRdb analysed the PCR reads with MiXCR anew, one entry per CDR3 protein. This repertoire shows over 550,000 distinct CDR3 sequences, 25% found once; its top ten account for about 0.81%. The sequenced sample was naive CD8+ T cells from blood, with Jurkat cell RNA spiked in. These receptors were obtained from a human donor in good health. Some libraries in this study had Jurkat cell RNA spiked in. The conserved cysteine and the conserved F or W are not part of the CDR3 here. The order of the fields is clone size, D gene, CDR3 length, V gene, J gene, CDR3 protein. The D gene is left open where the match is weak. Not all rows give a size; the values are once, few, many and, for expanded clones, a class.

clone size: many
D gene: TRBD1
CDR3 length: 12
V gene: TRBV6-2/TRBV6-3
J gene: TRBJ2-2
CDR3 protein: ASGTGSNTGELF

clone size: -
D gene: -
CDR3 length: 14
V gene: TRBV5-3
J gene: TRBJ2-2
CDR3 protein: ASSLEGGLNTGELF

clone size: -
D gene: TRBD2
CDR3 length: 17
V gene: TRBV7-2
J gene: TRBJ2-3
CDR3 protein: ASSLGFSGLAGGIDTQY

clone size: -
D gene: TRBD1
CDR3 length: 16
V gene: TRBV6-2/TRBV6-3
J gene: TRBJ1-1
CDR3 protein: ASSYSPGQGAWNTEAF

clone size: many
D gene: -
CDR3 length: 13
V gene: TRBV7-2
J gene: TRBJ1-1
CDR3 protein: ASSLVRGANTEAF

clone size: once
D gene: -
CDR3 length: 12
V gene: TRBV9
J gene: TRBJ2-7
CDR3 protein: ASSPEVGGLEQY

clone size: many
D gene: -
CDR3 length: 10
V gene: TRBV7-9
J gene: TRBJ2-1
CDR3 protein: ASSPRYNEQF

clone size: many
D gene: -
CDR3 length: 13
V gene: TRBV29-1
J gene: TRBJ2-2
CDR3 protein: SVEPGTANTGELF

clone size: few
D gene: -
CDR3 length: 12
V gene: TRBV12-3/TRBV12-4
J gene: TRBJ2-7
CDR3 protein: ASRSGWAADEQY

clone size: -
D gene: -
CDR3 length: 14
V gene: TRBV2
J gene: TRBJ1-2
CDR3 protein: ASGEWGGGENYGYT

clone size: -
D gene: -
CDR3 length: 13
V gene: TRBV20-1
J gene: TRBJ1-5
CDR3 protein: CDRGSGYSNQPQH

clone size: -
D gene: -
CDR3 length: 13
V gene: TRBV5-8
J gene: TRBJ1-5
CDR3 protein: ASSLEQGLGQPQH

clone size: few
D gene: TRBD1
CDR3 length: 16
V gene: TRBV28
J gene: TRBJ1-5
CDR3 protein: ASSLGTGFPFSNQPQH

clone size: -
D gene: -
CDR3 length: 14
V gene: TRBV18
J gene: TRBJ2-2
CDR3 protein: ASSPLGGVNTGELF

clone size: few
D gene: -
CDR3 length: 13
V gene: TRBV6-6
J gene: TRBJ2-5
CDR3 protein: ASSPLEAAGEPQY

clone size: many
D gene: -
CDR3 length: 9
V gene: TRBV5-5
J gene: TRBJ2-3
CDR3 protein: ASSSAYTQY

clone size: many
D gene: -
CDR3 length: 11
V gene: TRBV20-1
J gene: TRBJ1-1
CDR3 protein: SARDIGTTEAF

clone size: few
D gene: -
CDR3 length: 11
V gene: TRBV21-1
J gene: TRBJ1-2
CDR3 protein: ASTQNRPYGYT